This TCR beta chain appears in the sequencing data of a study of CD8 T cells in ankylosing spondylitis. This clonotype was detected many times. J was trimmed by 4 bases and V by 0 bases; bases with no gene match: 4. Germline-derived CDR1 and CDR2 are ENHRY and SYGVKD. CDR3 size: 16 residues. From the 5' RACE reads, TCRdb called clonotypes with MiXCR, one entry per CDR3 protein. The table lists roughly 240,000 distinct CDR3 sequences, around 8% of them singletons, with approximately 5% in the top ten. This chain joins TRBV10-3 and TRBJ1-3; TRBD1 matches 9 bases. Sequencing was carried out using blood, either unsorted or a sorted T cell fraction (not recorded which). The TCR was taken from a female donor with ankylosing spondylitis or in good health (not recorded which). DNA for the CDR3: TGTGCCATCAGTGAGTCGATTGGGACAGGGGGAAACACCATATATTTT. This translates into CAISESIGTGGNTIYF.